The clone carrying this T cell receptor beta chain showed up just a few times. These data originate in a study of T-cell memory formation after mild COVID-19. TCRdb used MiXCR to reprocess the 5' RACE reads, holding one entry per CDR3 protein. The table lists 530,000 or so distinct CDR3 sequences, around 16% of them singletons. V gave up 5 bases and J gave up 5 bases, with 10 bases separating them. CDR3 size: 12 residues. CDR1 and CDR2 (germline): SGHVS, FQNEAQ. The clonotype comes from an adult woman who had mild COVID-19 (a few samples of this study predate the infection). Cell type and time point are not known. The chain joins TRBV7-8 to TRBJ2-7, with D hard to call. The sample consisted of PBMCs or a T cell subset sorted from them (not recorded which). Here the CDR3 reads CASSRTADEQYF. DNA for the CDR3: TGTGCCAGCAGCCGCACCGCGGACGAGCAGTACTTC.